This TCR beta chain was identified in a study of blood T cell repertoires in COVID-19. Clones were read by immunoSEQ multiplex PCR, and TCRdb kept only the in-frame ones, dropping some. The sample comprises under 300,000 clones, 60% to 75% of which are singletons, and more than 2.5% rests with the top ten. Germline loops: CDR1 DFQATT, CDR2 SNEGSKA (reference sequence). The V end lost 3 bases, the J end lost 1 base, and 6 bases lay between the germline ends. The CDR3 is 12 amino acids. This TCR came from a woman aged 80 or over with acute or convalescent COVID-19. Sequencing was done on a sample of peripheral blood. The chain recombines TRBV20-1 with TRBJ1-2; D is unresolved. DNA for the CDR3: TGCAGTGCTAGTCTCCGTAACTATGGCTACACCTTC. It encodes CSASLRNYGYTF.